This T cell receptor (beta chain) stems from a study of control samples from healthy donors and cancer patients. The repertoire was sequenced with immunoSEQ multiplex PCR; TCRdb's copy has only in-frame clones and lacks some. This sample has 95,000 to 150,000 clones, with approximately 90% found just once. This CDR3 is built from 13 residues. From germline, CDR1 is MNHEY and CDR2 SVGAGI. V lost 5 bases and J 5 bases, leaving 12 bases between the germline ends. The chain couples TRBV6-5 to TRBJ1-1, with a tentative D call TRBD1 (5 bases). This TCR was recovered from a woman between 18 and 29 years old in good health. The sequenced material came from blood. CDR3 in DNA: TGTGCCAGCAGTCCTAGGCAGGGAACTGAAGCTTTCTTT. It yields the protein CASSPRQGTEAFF.